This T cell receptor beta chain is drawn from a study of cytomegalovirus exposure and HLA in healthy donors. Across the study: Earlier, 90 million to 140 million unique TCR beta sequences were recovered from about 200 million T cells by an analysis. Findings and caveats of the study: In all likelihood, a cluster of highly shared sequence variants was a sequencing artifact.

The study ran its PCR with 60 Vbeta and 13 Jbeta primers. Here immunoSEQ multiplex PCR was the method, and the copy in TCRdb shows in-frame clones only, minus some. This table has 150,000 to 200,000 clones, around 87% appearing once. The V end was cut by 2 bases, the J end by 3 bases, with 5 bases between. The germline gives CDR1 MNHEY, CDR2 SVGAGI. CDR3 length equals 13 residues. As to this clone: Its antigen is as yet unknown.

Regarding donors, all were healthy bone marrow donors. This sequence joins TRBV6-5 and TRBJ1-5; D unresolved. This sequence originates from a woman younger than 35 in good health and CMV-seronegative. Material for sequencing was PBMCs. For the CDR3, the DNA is TGTGCCAGCAGTTACGGCTTCAATCAGCCCCAGCATTTT. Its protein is CASSYGFNQPQHF.